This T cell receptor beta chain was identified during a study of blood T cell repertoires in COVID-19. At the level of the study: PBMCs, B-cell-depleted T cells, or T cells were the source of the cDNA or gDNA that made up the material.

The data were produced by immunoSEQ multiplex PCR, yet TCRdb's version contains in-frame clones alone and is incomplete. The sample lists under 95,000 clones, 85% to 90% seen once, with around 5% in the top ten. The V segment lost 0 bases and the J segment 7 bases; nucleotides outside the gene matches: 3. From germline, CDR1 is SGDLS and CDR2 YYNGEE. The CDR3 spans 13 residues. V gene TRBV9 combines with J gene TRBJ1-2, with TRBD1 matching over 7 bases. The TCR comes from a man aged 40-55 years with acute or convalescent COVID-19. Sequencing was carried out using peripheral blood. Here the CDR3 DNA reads TGTGCCAGCAGCGTAGAAGGGGGCGCTGGCTACACCTTC. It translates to CASSVEGGAGYTF.